This T cell receptor (beta chain) came from a study of cytomegalovirus exposure and HLA in healthy donors. Primers included in the PCR were 60 Vbeta and 13 Jbeta primers. Using immunoSEQ multiplex PCR, the repertoire was profiled, and TCRdb retains in-frame clones only, with some absent. This sample has about 190,000 clones, with about four fifths found just once. V lost 5 bases and J 4 bases, leaving 14 bases between the germline ends. This CDR3 is 13 amino acids long. Germline-derived CDR1 and CDR2 are SQVTM and ANQGSEA. This clonotype was obtained from a boy between 10 and 17 years old in good health and CMV-seronegative. Source material: PBMCs. This chain connects TRBV29-1 to TRBJ2-5; possible D gene TRBD2, 7 bases. The DNA of the CDR3 is TGCAGCGTTAATGAGGGGGGGCGAGAGACCCAGTACTTC. This sequence encodes CSVNEGGRETQYF.